Shown below are 11 T cell receptor beta chains from a single sample sequenced in a study of T cell responses to AZD1222 COVID-19 vaccine. Sequenced by immunoSEQ multiplex PCR; TCRdb stores in-frame clones only, minus some. Counted here are around 140,000 clones, 85% to 95% occurring once; the ten biggest clones make up about 1.5%. The source was peripheral blood, collected on day 0 of AZD1222 vaccination. The source of these receptors is an adult in good health.

This chain connects TRBV28 to TRBJ1-1; 7 nucleotides agree with TRBD1. Germline loops: CDR1 MDHEN, CDR2 SYDVKM. V dropped 4 bases and J dropped 1; count of bases not matched to a gene: 6. The CDR3 is 15 residues long. Here the CDR3 reads CASSSLGQKNTEAFF. The CDR3 nucleotides are TGTGCCAGCAGTTCCTTGGGACAGAAGAACACTGAAGCTTTCTTT.

The chain combines TRBV7-2 with TRBJ2-7; D call uncertain. This CDR3 has 17 residues. CDR1 and CDR2 (germline): SGHTA, FQGNSA. Trimming left V 5 bases short and J 0 bases short, with 20 bases between. In DNA form, the CDR3 reads TGTGCCAGCAGCCCCCGGAGTGTTGGACCGCCCTCCTACGAGCAGTACTTC. Translated, it gives CASSPRSVGPPSYEQYF.

This clone has a single count. The chain joins TRBV24-1 to TRBJ2-5; D is perhaps TRBD1 or TRBD2 (5 bases each). From germline, CDR1 is KGHDR and CDR2 SFDVKD. This CDR3 region has 18 residues. V lost 0 bases and J lost 5, with 21 bases in between. Here the CDR3 reads CATSDLLEGPWAGETQYF. The CDR3 DNA reads as TGTGCCACCAGTGATTTGTTAGAGGGTCCCTGGGCAGGGGAGACCCAGTACTTC.

This sequence joins TRBV5-6 and TRBJ1-1; D might be TRBD1 (5 bases). The CDR3 sequence is 14 residues long. Germline V gene sequence: CDR1 SGHDT, CDR2 YYEEEE. The V gene lost 7 bases and the J gene lost 5 bases, with 18 bases spanning the gap. The CDR3: CASRKGQQRTEAFF. The CDR3 nucleotides read TGTGCCAGCCGGAAGGGGCAGCAAAGGACTGAAGCTTTCTTT.

CDR3 in DNA: TGCGCCAGCAGCCCTCTAGGGGCCGTTAATGAAAAACTGTTTTTT. It codes for CASSPLGAVNEKLFF. The rearrangement joins TRBV4-3 to TRBJ1-4; D may be TRBD1 (5 bases). Looked up from germline, CDR1 is LGHNA and CDR2 is YSLEER. V was clipped by 4 bases and J by 4 bases, with 13 bases between them. The length of the CDR3 is 15 residues.

The CDR3 DNA reads as TGTGCCAGCATCGCTGGACTAGCGGGAGGCCATGAGCAGTTCTTC. This gives the protein CASIAGLAGGHEQFF. V gene TRBV28 combines with J gene TRBJ2-1; 14 nucleotides line up with TRBD2. This CDR3 has 15 amino acids. Per the germline V gene, CDR1 is MDHEN and CDR2 is SYDVKM. Trimming took 7 bases from V and 8 from J; bases not matched to a gene: 7.

The chain is built from TRBV2 and TRBJ1-6, with D uncertain. Germline values: CDR1 SNHLY, CDR2 FYNNEI. The V end was cut by 6 bases, the J end by 9 bases, with 18 bases between. There are 15 residues in the CDR3. CDR3: CASRGDGGSSSPLHF. CDR3 in DNA: TGTGCCAGCAGAGGCGACGGAGGGTCTAGTTCACCCCTCCACTTT.

The CDR3, as DNA: TGCAGCGTTCGACAGGGCGGGGAGACCCAGTACTTC. Its translation: CSVRQGGETQYF. The rearrangement joins TRBV29-1 to TRBJ2-5, with 7 bases lining up with TRBD1. The CDR3 contains 12 residues. Losses at the gene ends were 5 bases for V and 5 bases for J; bases not matched to a gene: 5. From germline, CDR1 is SQVTM and CDR2 ANQGSEA.

This chain uses TRBV6-2 or TRBV6-3 with TRBJ1-1; D is unresolved. V shed 2 bases and J shed 1 base, with 5 bases lying between them. CDR1 MNHEY and CDR2 SVGEGT come from the germline V gene. CDR3 length equals 13 residues. Written as DNA, the CDR3 is TGTGCCAGCAGTTACGGGGAGAACACTGAAGCTTTCTTT. Its translation is CASSYGENTEAFF.

This chain links TRBV7-3 with TRBJ2-1, with a weak D call TRBD2 (5 bases). The CDR3 is 15 amino acids. V was pared by 3 bases and J by 3 bases, with 12 bases between. Germline V CDR1 and CDR2: SGHTA, FQGTGA. The CDR3 loop reads CASSLMSGSYNEQFF. The DNA for the CDR3 is TGTGCCAGCAGCTTGATGAGCGGAAGCTACAATGAGCAGTTCTTC.

The V call is TRBV9, the J call TRBJ1-3; 10 nucleotides line up with TRBD1. Germline-derived CDR1 and CDR2 are SGDLS and YYNGEE. The V segment lost 1 base and the J segment 4 bases; nucleotides outside the gene matches: 2. The CDR3 extends over 15 amino acids. The CDR3 loop reads CASSVRDRGGNTIYF. DNA for the CDR3: TGTGCCAGCAGCGTACGGGACAGGGGAGGAAACACCATATATTTT. The whole variable domain, filled in from reference TRBV9 and TRBJ1-3, reads DSGVTQTPKHLITATGQRVTLRCSPRSGDLSVYWYQQSLDQGLQFLIQYYNGEERAKGNILERFSAQQFPDLHSELNLSSLELGDSALYFCASSVRDRGGNTIYFGEGSWLTVV.